This T cell receptor (beta chain) was identified in a study of T cell repertoires in cytomegalovirus infection. Study-level information: As its CMV epitopes, the study selected recently identified HLA-C-restricted and well-studied HLA-B-restricted targets.

This CDR3 has 15 amino acids. Trimming left V 5 bases short and J 4 bases short, with 18 bases between. CDR1 and CDR2 from the germline V gene are DFQATT and SNEGSKA (reference sequence). TCRdb recomputed calls from the reads with MiXCR, one row per CDR3 protein. The table includes about 570,000 distinct CDR3 sequences, about 39% detected once. On this clonotype itself: Its antigen is not known.

The TCR comes from a human donor in good health (CMV status not recorded). Some clones in this sample may be carry-over from other donors' samples. V and J are TRBV20-1 and TRBJ2-1, with no clear D. The source was cultured PBMCs, collected from culture after CMV antigen stimulation. The CDR3 DNA follows: TGCAGTGCTCAACGACTCAGCGCCCCGTACAATGAGCAGTTCTTC. Translated: CSAQRLSAPYNEQFF.